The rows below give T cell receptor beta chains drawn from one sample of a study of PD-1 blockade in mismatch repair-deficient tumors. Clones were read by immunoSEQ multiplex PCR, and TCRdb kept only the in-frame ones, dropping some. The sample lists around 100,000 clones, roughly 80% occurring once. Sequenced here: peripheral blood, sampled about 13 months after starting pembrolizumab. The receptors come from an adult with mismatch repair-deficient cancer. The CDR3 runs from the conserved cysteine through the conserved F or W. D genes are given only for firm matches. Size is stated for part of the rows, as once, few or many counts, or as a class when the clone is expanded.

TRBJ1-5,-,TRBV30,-,CAWSVLRDQPQHF,TGTGCCTGGAGTGTACTCAGAGATCAGCCCCAGCATTTT
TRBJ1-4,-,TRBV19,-,CASSILGDAEKLFF,TGTGCCAGTAGTATATTGGGCGATGCTGAAAAACTGTTTTTT
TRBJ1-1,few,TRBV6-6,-,CASTEGTEAFF,TGTGCCAGCACCGAAGGGACGGAAGCTTTCTTT
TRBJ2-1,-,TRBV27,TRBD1,CASKRTGRLYNEQFF,TGTGCCAGCAAGAGGACAGGTCGGCTGTACAATGAGCAGTTCTTC
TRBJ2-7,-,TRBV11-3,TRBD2,CASSFAAGTEQYF,TGTGCCAGCAGCTTTGCAGCGGGAACCGAGCAGTACTTC
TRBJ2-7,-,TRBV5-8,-,CASSLVHNEQYF,TGTGCCAGCAGCTTGGTGCACAACGAGCAGTACTTC
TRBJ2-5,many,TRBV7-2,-,CASSFAGEETQYF,TGTGCCAGCAGCTTCGCAGGGGAAGAGACCCAGTACTTC
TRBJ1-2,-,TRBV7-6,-,CASSVSAYGYTF,TGTGCCAGCAGCGTGTCCGCCTATGGCTACACCTTC
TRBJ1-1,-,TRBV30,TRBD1,CAWSATGTVGTFF,TGTGCCTGGAGCGCGACCGGGACAGTTGGAACTTTCTTT
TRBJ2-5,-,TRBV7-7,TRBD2,CASGSGETQYF,TGTGCTAGCGGGAGTGGGGAGACCCAGTACTTC
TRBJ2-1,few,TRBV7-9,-,CASRISSGSSYNEQFF,TGTGCCAGCAGAATTTCTAGTGGTAGCTCCTACAATGAGCAGTTCTTC
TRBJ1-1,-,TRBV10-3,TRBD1,CAISDGTGVAMNTEAFF,TGTGCCATCAGTGATGGGACAGGGGTTGCAATGAACACTGAAGCTTTCTTT
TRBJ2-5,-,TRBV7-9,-,CASSYGAGGETQYF,TGTGCCAGCAGCTACGGGGCCGGAGGGGAGACCCAGTACTTC
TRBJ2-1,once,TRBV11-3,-,CASSLEGREGEQFF,TGTGCCAGCAGCTTAGAGGGCAGGGAAGGTGAGCAGTTCTTC
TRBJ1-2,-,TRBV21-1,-,CASSKATGAHDYGYTF,TGTGCCAGCAGCAAAGCAACAGGGGCGCACGACTATGGCTACACCTTC
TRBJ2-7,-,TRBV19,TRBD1,CASSTGDRAYEQYF,TGTGCCAGTAGTACAGGGGACAGGGCCTACGAGCAGTACTTC
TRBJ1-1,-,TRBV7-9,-,CASSAPRGDETEAFF,TGTGCCAGCAGCGCGCCTCGGGGGGATGAAACTGAAGCTTTCTTT
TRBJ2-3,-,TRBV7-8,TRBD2,CASRLRTSGNTDTQYF,TGTGCCAGCAGACTCCGGACTAGCGGCAACACAGATACGCAGTATTTT
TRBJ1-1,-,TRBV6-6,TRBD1,CATFPTGGTTEAFF,TGTGCCACCTTTCCGACAGGGGGCACGACTGAAGCTTTCTTT
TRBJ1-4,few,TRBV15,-,CATSRVLNEKLFF,TGTGCCACCAGCAGGGTTCTTAATGAAAAACTGTTTTTT
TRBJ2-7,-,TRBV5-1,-,CASSLEGYYEQYF,TGCGCCAGCAGCTTGGAAGGGTACTACGAGCAGTACTTC
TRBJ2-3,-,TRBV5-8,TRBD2,CASSLFGTSGRASGTDTQYF,TGTGCCAGCAGCCTGTTTGGGACTAGCGGGAGGGCCTCAGGCACAGATACGCAGTATTTT
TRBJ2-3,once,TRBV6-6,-,CASSYGTSSTDTQYF,TGTGCCAGCAGTTACGGGACGTCTAGCACAGATACGCAGTATTTT
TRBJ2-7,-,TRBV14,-,CASSHHNKGYEQYF,TGTGCCAGCAGCCATCATAATAAGGGCTACGAGCAGTACTTC
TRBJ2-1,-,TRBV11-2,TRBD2,CASSPSGGSGRGPYNEQFF,TGTGCCAGCAGCCCCTCGGGTGGTAGCGGGAGGGGCCCCTACAATGAGCAGTTCTTC
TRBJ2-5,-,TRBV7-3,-,CASSLNGGGGETQYF,TGTGCCAGCAGCTTAAACGGAGGGGGAGGGGAGACCCAGTACTTC
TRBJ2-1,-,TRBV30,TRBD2,CAWSRGLADNEQFF,TGTGCCTGGAGTCGGGGACTAGCGGACAATGAGCAGTTCTTC
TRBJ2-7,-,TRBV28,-,CASTRGGAYEQYF,TGTGCCAGCACCAGGGGGGGGGCCTACGAGCAGTACTTC
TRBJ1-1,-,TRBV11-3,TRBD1,CASSPRTGPNTEAFF,TGTGCCAGCAGCCCCCGGACAGGACCTAACACTGAAGCTTTCTTT
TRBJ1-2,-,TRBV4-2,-,CASSLRRGDNYGYTF,TGTGCCAGCAGCCTCCGACGAGGGGACAACTATGGCTACACCTTC
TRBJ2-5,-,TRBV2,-,CASRGDQETQYF,TGTGCCAGCAGGGGAGATCAAGAGACCCAGTACTTC
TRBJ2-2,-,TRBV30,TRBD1,CAWVTGDTGELFF,TGTGCCTGGGTTACAGGGGACACCGGGGAGCTGTTTTTT
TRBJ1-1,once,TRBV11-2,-,CASSLAFHSGYLEAFF,TGTGCCAGCAGCTTAGCCTTTCACAGCGGCTACCTTGAAGCTTTCTTT
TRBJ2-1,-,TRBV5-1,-,CASKDSSYNEQFF,TGCGCCAGCAAGGACAGCTCCTACAATGAGCAGTTCTTC
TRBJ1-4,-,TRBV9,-,CASSPRTGTTNEKLFF,TGTGCCAGCAGCCCTCGGACGGGGACAACTAATGAAAAACTGTTTTTT
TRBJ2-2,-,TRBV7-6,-,CASSLGGGRITGELFF,TGTGCCAGCAGCTTAGGGGGTGGTAGAATCACCGGGGAGCTGTTTTTT
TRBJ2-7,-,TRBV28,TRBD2,CASSLFGTSGSYEQYF,TGTGCCAGCAGTTTATTTGGGACTAGCGGGTCCTACGAGCAGTACTTC
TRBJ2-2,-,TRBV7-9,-,CASTGATGELFF,TGTGCCAGCACGGGGGCCACCGGGGAGCTGTTTTTT
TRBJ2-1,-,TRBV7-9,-,CASSSALEDNEQFF,TGTGCCAGCAGCTCCGCACTAGAAGACAATGAGCAGTTCTTC
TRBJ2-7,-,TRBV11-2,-,CASSSQSGAQYEQYF,TGTGCCAGCAGCTCTCAGTCCGGGGCGCAATACGAGCAGTACTTC
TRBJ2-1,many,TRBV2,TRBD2,CASTGLFHEQFF,TGTGCCAGCACGGGACTATTCCATGAGCAGTTCTTC
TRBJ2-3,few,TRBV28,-,CASTTPTGLSTDTQYF,TGTGCCAGCACTACCCCAACTGGGCTAAGCACAGATACGCAGTATTTT
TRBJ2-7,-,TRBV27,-,CASSLSPGRKAYEQYF,TGTGCCAGCAGTTTAAGTCCAGGGCGAAAAGCCTACGAGCAGTACTTC
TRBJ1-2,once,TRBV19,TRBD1,CASSISGGQDGLNYGYTF,TGTGCCAGTAGTATATCGGGGGGACAGGACGGTCTCAACTATGGCTACACCTTC